This entry lists 8 T cell receptor beta chains sequenced from one sample in a study of T cells in Graves' hyperthyroidism and ophthalmopathy. TCR beta CDR3 regions were amplified from RNA. The TCR CDR3 first-round RT-PCR relied on the HTBI primer set. TCRdb re-analysed the multiplex PCR reads in MiXCR, keeping a single row per CDR3 protein. The sample lists hundreds of thousands of distinct CDR3 sequences, approximately 14% occurring once. Sequenced input: blood. All receptors come from a woman aged 40 to 50 with Graves' ophthalmopathy.

This clonotype was counted at least ten times. This chain links TRBV25-1 with TRBJ2-2, with TRBD2 as a possible D gene (5 bases). The V end was cut by 4 bases, the J end by 6 bases, with 9 bases between. Germline lookup yields CDR1 MGHDK and CDR2 SYGVNS. The CDR3 consists of 13 residues. CDR3 residues: CASSAPLAGELFF. Here the CDR3 DNA reads TGTGCCAGCAGTGCCCCACTAGCCGGGGAGCTGTTTTTT.

The chain is built from TRBV5-4 and TRBJ2-4, with unresolved D. Germline V gives CDR1 SGHNT, CDR2 YYREEE (reference sequence). The ends were cut back, 4 bases at V and 7 bases at J, with 12 bases in the middle. This CDR3 is 13 amino acids long. CDR3 DNA: TGTGCCAGCAGCGAAACAACTGGGAACATTCAGTACTTC. It translates to CASSETTGNIQYF.

This clonotype was recorded at least ten times. The rearrangement links TRBV6-5 to TRBJ1-1; the D is unclear. The CDR3 consists of 14 residues. Germline V gives CDR1 MNHEY, CDR2 SVGAGI. The V and J ends lost 2 bases and 7 bases respectively, with 14 bases between them. CDR3: CASSYELGGIEAFF. CDR3 in DNA: TGTGCCAGCAGTTACGAATTGGGAGGGATTGAAGCTTTCTTT.

The rearrangement links TRBV30 to TRBJ2-2; 10 bases are shared with TRBD2. In germline, CDR1 is GTSNPN, CDR2 SVGIG (reference sequence). With 4 bases clipped from V and 6 bases from J, the junction kept 2 bases outside the gene matches. The CDR3 runs 13 residues. The CDR3 coding sequence is TGTGCCTGGACTAGCGGGAGTCCCGGGGAGCTGTTTTTT. Amino acids: CAWTSGSPGELFF.

The table lists this clonotype with a few counts. This rearrangement joins TRBV12-3 or TRBV12-4 to TRBJ1-2, with unresolved D. V was cut by 0 bases and J by 14 bases, with 16 bases left in between. CDR3 length equals 13 residues. The CDR3 DNA sequence: TGTGCCAGCAGTTTAGCGCTCCCGGCAGATGAGACCTTC. It encodes CASSLALPADETF.

This clonotype occurred many times. The rearrangement joins TRBV27 to TRBJ2-3; 7 bases align to TRBD1. Trimming took 6 bases from V and 3 from J; bases not matched to a gene: 3. The CDR3 spans 13 residues. Germline CDR1 and CDR2: MNHEY and SMNVEV (reference sequence). CDR3 nucleotide sequence: TGTGCCAGCAGCATGGACAGGACAGATACGCAGTATTTT. Translating gives CASSMDRTDTQYF.

This clonotype was observed many times. The chain uses TRBV12-3 or TRBV12-4 and TRBJ2-5; 7 bases align to TRBD2. The CDR3 consists of 14 residues. Trimming at V came to 4 bases and at J to 3 bases, leaving 5 bases not matched to a gene. The CDR3 loop reads CASSSGLPEETQYF. The CDR3 DNA follows: TGTGCCAGCAGTTCGGGACTACCAGAAGAGACCCAGTACTTC.

This clonotype was seen a handful of times. This rearrangement joins TRBV7-2 to TRBJ1-6, with D uncertain. V lost 0 bases to trimming and J lost 5 bases, with 11 bases between them. This CDR3 is built from 16 residues. Germline lookup yields CDR1 SGHTA and CDR2 FQGNSA. The CDR3 DNA is TGTGCCAGCAGCTTAGCAGAGGGTTTCCATAATTCACCCCTCCACTTT. Its translation: CASSLAEGFHNSPLHF.